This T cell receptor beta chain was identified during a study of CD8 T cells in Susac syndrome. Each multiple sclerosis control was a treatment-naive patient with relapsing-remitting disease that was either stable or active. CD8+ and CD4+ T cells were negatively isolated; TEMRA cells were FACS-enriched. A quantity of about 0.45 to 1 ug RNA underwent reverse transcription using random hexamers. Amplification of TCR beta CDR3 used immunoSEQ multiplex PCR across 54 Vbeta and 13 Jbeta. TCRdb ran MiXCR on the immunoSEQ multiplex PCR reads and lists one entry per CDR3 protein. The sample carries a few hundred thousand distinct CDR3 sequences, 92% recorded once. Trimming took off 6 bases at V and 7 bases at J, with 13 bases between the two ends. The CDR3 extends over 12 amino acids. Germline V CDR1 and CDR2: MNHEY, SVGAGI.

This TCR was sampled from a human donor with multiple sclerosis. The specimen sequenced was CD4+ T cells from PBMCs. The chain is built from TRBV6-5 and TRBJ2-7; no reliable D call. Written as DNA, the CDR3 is TGTGCCAGCAGCTACGGTGGCCCGGAGCAGTACTTC. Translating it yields CASSYGGPEQYF.